The entry below describes one TCR beta chain. The data belong to a study of control samples from healthy donors and cancer patients. Germline loops: CDR1 MRHNA, CDR2 SNTAGT. V was shortened by 6 bases and J by 6 bases, with 15 bases between the two germline ends. The CDR3 has 14 residues. The assay was immunoSEQ multiplex PCR, and TCRdb's table has in-frame clones only and misses some. The sample has around 170,000 clones, 88% seen once. The V and J genes are TRBV6-4 and TRBJ2-1; a possible D gene is TRBD1 (8 bases). The material sequenced was blood. The TCR comes from a woman in her twenties or thirties in good health. CDR3 nucleotide sequence: TGTGCCAGCAGGCGGGGGACAGGCATCAATGAGCAGTTCTTC. It yields the protein CASRRGTGINEQFF.